One TCR beta chain is described in this entry. The record originates from a study of blood T cell repertoires in COVID-19. With 5 bases clipped from V and 1 base from J, the junction kept 6 bases outside the gene matches. This CDR3 has 16 residues. Germline values: CDR1 MNHEY, CDR2 SVGEGT. Clones were sequenced by immunoSEQ multiplex PCR, and TCRdb holds only the in-frame ones, with some missing. This sample carries 100,000 to 150,000 clones, 85% of them seen once, and the ten largest clones take 25% to 30%. Sequencing was performed on peripheral blood. This clonotype was obtained from a woman older than 75 with acute or convalescent COVID-19. The genes are TRBV6-2 or TRBV6-3 and TRBJ2-2, with TRBD2 matching 8 bases. In DNA, the CDR3 is TGTGCCAGCAGTCCCCAGCGGGGGCTGAACACCGGGGAGCTGTTTTTT. As protein: CASSPQRGLNTGELFF.